The sequence of this TCR beta chain was determined in a study of cytomegalovirus exposure and HLA in healthy donors. Study background: In a later analysis, the roughly 130 validation repertoires were reported to have used the same platform as the 600 to 800 first-cohort repertoires.

Profiling relied on immunoSEQ multiplex PCR, and the TCRdb table lists in-frame clones only, not all of them. The sample consists of under 130,000 clones, 86% of them appearing once. General study findings and limits: Using the classifier, cytomegalovirus status was reportedly diagnosed with high specificity and sensitivity. Within the 95 to 150 validation repertoires, first-cohort TCR clusters tended to co-occur, according to a later analysis. The authors listed around 150 TCR beta chains as cytomegalovirus-associated.

The table lists this clone with a few counts. Its antigen is as yet unknown. This specimen includes other DNA sequences encoding the same CDR3. Trimming removed 5 bases from V and 7 bases from J; junction bases left unmatched: 5. The CDR3 sequence is 15 residues long. The germline gives CDR1 MNHNS, CDR2 SASEGT. The specimen was PBMCs. The rearrangement joins TRBV6-1 to TRBJ2-2, with 12 positions matching TRBD1. This receptor was taken from a woman between 18 and 30 years old in good health and CMV-seropositive. The CDR3 here is CASSPGQGAGGELFF. CDR3 nucleotide sequence: TGTGCCAGCAGTCCGGGACAGGGGGCAGGCGGGGAGCTGTTTTTT.